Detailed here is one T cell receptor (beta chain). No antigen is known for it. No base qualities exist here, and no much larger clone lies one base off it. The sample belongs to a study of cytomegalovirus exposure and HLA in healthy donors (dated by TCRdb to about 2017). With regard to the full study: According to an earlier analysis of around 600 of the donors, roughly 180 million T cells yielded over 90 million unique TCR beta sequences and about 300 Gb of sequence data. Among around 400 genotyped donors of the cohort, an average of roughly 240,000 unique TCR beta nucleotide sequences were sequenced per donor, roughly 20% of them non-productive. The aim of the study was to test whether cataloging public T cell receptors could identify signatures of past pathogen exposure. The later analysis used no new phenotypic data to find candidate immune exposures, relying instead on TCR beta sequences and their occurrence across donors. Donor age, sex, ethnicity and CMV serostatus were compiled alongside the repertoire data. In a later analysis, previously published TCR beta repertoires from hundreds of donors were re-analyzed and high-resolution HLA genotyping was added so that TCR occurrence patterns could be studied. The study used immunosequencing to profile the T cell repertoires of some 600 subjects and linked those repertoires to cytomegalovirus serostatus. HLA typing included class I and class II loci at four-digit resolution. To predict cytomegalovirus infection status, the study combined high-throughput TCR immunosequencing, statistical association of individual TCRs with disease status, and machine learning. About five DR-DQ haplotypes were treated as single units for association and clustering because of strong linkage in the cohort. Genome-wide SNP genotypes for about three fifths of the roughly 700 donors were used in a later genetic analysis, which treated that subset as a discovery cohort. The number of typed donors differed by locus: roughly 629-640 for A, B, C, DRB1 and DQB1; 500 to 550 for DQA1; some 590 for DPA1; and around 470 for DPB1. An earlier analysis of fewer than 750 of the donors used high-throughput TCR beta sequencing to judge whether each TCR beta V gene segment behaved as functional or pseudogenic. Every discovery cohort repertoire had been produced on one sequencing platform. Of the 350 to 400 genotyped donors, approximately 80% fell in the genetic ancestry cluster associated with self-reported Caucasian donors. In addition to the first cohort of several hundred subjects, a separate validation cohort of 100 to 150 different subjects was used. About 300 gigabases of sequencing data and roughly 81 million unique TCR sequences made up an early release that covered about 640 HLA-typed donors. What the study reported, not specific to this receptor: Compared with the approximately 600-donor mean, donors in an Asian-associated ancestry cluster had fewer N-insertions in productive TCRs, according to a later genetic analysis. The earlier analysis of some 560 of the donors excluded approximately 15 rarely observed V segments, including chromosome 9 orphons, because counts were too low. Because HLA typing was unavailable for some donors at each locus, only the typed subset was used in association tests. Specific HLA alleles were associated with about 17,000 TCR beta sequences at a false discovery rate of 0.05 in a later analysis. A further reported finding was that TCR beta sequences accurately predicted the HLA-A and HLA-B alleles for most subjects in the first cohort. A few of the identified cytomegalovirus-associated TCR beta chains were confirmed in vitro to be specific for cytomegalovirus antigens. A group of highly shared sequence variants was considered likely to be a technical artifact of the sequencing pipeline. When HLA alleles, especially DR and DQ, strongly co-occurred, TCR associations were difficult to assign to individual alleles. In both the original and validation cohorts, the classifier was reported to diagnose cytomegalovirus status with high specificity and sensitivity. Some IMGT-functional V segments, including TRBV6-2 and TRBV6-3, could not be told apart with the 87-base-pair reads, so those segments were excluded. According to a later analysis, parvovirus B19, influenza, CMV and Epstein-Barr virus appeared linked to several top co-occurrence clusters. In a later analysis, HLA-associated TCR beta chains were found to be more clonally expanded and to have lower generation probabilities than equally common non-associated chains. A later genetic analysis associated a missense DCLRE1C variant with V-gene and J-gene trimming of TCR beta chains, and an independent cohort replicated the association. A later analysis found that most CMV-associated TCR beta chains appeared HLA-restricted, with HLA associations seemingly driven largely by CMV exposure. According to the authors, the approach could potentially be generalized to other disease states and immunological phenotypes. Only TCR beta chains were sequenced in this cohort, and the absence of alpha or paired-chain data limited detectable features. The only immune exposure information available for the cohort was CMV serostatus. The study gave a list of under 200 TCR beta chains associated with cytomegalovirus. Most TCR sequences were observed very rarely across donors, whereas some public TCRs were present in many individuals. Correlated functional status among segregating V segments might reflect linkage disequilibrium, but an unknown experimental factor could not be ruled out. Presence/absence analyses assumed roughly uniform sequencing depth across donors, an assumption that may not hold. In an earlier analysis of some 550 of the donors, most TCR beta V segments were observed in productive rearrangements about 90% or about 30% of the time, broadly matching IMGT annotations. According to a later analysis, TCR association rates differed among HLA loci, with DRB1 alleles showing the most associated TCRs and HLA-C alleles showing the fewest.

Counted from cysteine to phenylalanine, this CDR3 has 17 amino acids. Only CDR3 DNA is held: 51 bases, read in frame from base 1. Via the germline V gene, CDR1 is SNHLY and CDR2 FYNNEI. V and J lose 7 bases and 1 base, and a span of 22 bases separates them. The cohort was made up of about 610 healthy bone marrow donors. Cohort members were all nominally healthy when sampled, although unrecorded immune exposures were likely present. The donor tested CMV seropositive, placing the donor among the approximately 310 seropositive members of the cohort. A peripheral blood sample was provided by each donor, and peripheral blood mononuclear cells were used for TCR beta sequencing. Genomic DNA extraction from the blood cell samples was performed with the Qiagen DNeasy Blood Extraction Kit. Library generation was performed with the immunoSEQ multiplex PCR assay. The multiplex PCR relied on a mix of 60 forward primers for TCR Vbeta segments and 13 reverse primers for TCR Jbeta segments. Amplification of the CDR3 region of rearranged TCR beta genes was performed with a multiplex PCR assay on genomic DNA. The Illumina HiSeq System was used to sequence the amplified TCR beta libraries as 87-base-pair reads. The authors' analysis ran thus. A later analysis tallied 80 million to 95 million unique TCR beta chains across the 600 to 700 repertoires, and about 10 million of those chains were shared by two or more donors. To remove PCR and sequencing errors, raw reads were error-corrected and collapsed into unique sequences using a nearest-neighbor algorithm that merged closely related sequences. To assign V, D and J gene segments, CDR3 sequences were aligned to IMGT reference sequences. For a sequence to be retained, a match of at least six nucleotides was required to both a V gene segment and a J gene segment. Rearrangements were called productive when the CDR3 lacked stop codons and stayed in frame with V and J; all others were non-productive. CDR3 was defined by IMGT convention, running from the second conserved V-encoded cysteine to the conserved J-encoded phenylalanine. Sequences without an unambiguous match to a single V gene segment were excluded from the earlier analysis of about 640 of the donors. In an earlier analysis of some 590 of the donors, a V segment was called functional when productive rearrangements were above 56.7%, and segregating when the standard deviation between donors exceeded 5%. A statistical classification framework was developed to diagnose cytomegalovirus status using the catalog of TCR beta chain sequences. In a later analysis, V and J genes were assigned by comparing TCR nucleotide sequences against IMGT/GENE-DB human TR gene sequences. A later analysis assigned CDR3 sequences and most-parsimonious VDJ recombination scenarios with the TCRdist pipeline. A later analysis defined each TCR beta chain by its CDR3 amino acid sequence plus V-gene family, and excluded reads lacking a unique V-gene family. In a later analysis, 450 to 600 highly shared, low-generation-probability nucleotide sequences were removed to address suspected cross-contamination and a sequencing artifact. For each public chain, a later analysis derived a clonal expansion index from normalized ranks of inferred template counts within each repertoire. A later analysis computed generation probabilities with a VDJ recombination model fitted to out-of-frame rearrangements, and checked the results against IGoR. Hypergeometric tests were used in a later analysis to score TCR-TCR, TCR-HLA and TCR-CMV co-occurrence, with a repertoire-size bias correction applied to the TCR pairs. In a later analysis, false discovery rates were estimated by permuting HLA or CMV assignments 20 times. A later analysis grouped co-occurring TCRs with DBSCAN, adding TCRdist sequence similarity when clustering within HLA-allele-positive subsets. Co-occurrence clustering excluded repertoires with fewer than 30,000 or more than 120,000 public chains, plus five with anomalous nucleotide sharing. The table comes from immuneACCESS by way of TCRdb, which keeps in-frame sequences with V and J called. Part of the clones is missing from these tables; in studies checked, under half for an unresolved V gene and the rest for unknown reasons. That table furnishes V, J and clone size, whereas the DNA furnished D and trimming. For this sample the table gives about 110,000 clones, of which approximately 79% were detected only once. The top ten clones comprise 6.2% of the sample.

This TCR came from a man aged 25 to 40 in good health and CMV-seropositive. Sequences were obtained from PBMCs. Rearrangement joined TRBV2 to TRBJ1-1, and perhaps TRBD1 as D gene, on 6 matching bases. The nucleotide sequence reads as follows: TGTGCCAGCACACCCACCCCCGGGGGGCAGGGGAACACTGAAGCTTTCTTT. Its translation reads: CASTPTPGGQGNTEAFF. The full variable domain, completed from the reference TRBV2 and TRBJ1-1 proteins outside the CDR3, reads EPEVTQTPSHQVTQMGQEVILRCVPISNHLYFYWYRQILGQKVEFLVSFYNNEISEKSEIFDDQFSVERPDGSNFTLKIRSTKLEDSAMYFCASTPTPGGQGNTEAFFGQGTRLTVV.